A selection of T cell receptor beta chains follows, all from one sample in a study of blood T cell repertoires in COVID-19. Repertoires were generated with immunoSEQ multiplex PCR, while TCRdb's copy carries only in-frame clones and drops some. The data hold over 200,000 clones, with around 86% observed a single time. Sequenced: peripheral blood. These TCRs come from a human donor in a cohort sampled during active COVID-19. The CDR3 runs from the conserved cysteine through the conserved F or W.

J gene	V gene	CDR3 protein
TRBJ1-2	TRBV9	CASSRPSKGPYGYTF
TRBJ2-7	TRBV28	CASSLLAGGPGEQYF
TRBJ2-7	TRBV2	CASSFGRGNSYEQYF
TRBJ2-7	TRBV5-1	CASSFGAALSYEQYF
TRBJ2-7	TRBV20-1	CSAGGVASF
TRBJ2-7	TRBV9	CASSGEVGGRGNEQYF
TRBJ1-2	TRBV6-2/TRBV6-3	CASSKTGNFYGYTF
TRBJ2-7	TRBV7-2	CASSLELAGGFEQYF
TRBJ2-7	TRBV30	CAWKDRGYEQYF
TRBJ2-1	TRBV12-5	CASGLTSAASYNEQFF
TRBJ1-1	TRBV19	CASSFAGARDTEAFF
TRBJ1-5	TRBV30	CAWSVGGNQPQHF
TRBJ2-4	TRBV6-2/TRBV6-3	CASSTGGIAKNIQYF
TRBJ1-3	TRBV2	CAGKGQGNGNTIYF
TRBJ2-7	TRBV5-1	CASSLSDVGRGAYEQYF
TRBJ2-1	TRBV7-3	CASSVGTSGIYNEQFF
TRBJ1-1	TRBV19	CASSIMAGMNTEAFF
TRBJ2-2	TRBV2	CASSVSRGLKTGELFF
TRBJ2-7	TRBV5-4	CASSLTSGYEQYF
TRBJ2-7	TRBV19	CASSIFLGQGIYEQYF
TRBJ2-7	TRBV30	CAWSPGTELYEQYF
TRBJ2-7	TRBV5-6	CASSLSGVSGEQYF
TRBJ2-5	TRBV14	CASSQFGTGVWETQYF
TRBJ1-3	TRBV5-5	CASSPLEFGNTIYF
TRBJ2-7	TRBV4-3	CASSQDTTRRRQYF
TRBJ2-2	TRBV4-2	CASSQSRLGGRAEELFF
TRBJ1-1	TRBV7-6	CASSSQGTEAFF
TRBJ2-2	TRBV19	CASTLTSGDTGELFF
TRBJ1-1	TRBV28	CAINPGDGTEAFF
TRBJ1-2	TRBV27	CASSLSPSGIYGYTF
TRBJ2-1	TRBV28	CASTSGPTGDEQFF
TRBJ1-2	TRBV4-1	CASSQDVRVINGYTF
TRBJ1-3	TRBV7-9	CASSLGRGSGNTIYF
TRBJ1-4	TRBV6-4	CASSDSATAGRLFF
TRBJ2-2	TRBV5-1	CASSVGLAGVTGELFF
TRBJ1-3	TRBV28	CASTPGGLGTIYF
TRBJ1-5	TRBV28	CASRSGGLNQPQHF
TRBJ2-7	TRBV7-9	CASSPPVRVDEQYF
TRBJ2-7	TRBV28	CASSLIRGQHYEQYF
TRBJ1-1	TRBV9	CASSARVLNTEAFF
TRBJ1-2	TRBV7-8	CASSLSAPDRIYGYTF
TRBJ2-3	TRBV4-1	CASSMSGSGRDTQYF
TRBJ1-3	TRBV4-2	CASSLRVSGNTIYF
TRBJ2-6	TRBV24-1	CATRESGANVLTF
TRBJ2-7	TRBV4-2	CASSQGAGRDEQYF
TRBJ2-3	TRBV4-3	CASSPWTSGRDTQYF
TRBJ1-2	TRBV4-2	CASSQVRGAFYGYTF
TRBJ1-5	TRBV28	CATTGQAVQPQHF
TRBJ2-2	TRBV11-3	CASSSGLAGGGTGELFF
TRBJ1-5	TRBV6-2/TRBV6-3	CASSYTGVEQPQHF
TRBJ2-7	TRBV7-2	CASSLRGTGSYEQYF
TRBJ2-3	TRBV3-1/TRBV3-2	CASSPRGGSRVPQYF
TRBJ2-5	TRBV9	CASSEGQGWQETQYF
TRBJ2-7	TRBV4-1	CASSQEWGGSYEQYF
TRBJ1-2	TRBV14	CASSHPGSGDYGYTF
TRBJ1-5	TRBV24-1	CATSGGGYQPQHF
TRBJ2-1	TRBV9	CASSVQLAGNNEQFF